The 8 T cell receptor beta chains listed next were all sequenced from one sample in a study of blood T cell repertoires in COVID-19. The assay was immunoSEQ multiplex PCR, and TCRdb's table has in-frame clones only and misses some. The sample holds 150,000 or so clones, 85% to 90% seen once. The sample consisted of peripheral blood. The receptors were gathered from a woman between 40 and 55 years old with acute or convalescent COVID-19.

CDR3 coding DNA: TGCGCCAGCAGCGAGAGGACAGGGTACGACACTGAAGCTTTCTTT. It yields the protein CASSERTGYDTEAFF. This chain uses TRBV5-1 with TRBJ1-1, with 8 bases lining up with TRBD1. After removal of 4 bases from V and 3 bases from J, the junction contained 8 bases not matched to a gene. The germline gives CDR1 SGHRS, CDR2 YFSETQ. This CDR3 has 15 amino acids.

The rearrangement links TRBV21-1 to TRBJ2-5; TRBD1 reflects the table's D call only, with no check against the DNA. TRBV21-1 is a known pseudogene. The CDR3 consists of 14 residues. The CDR3 DNA sequence: TGTGCCAGCAGCTTGGGACAGAGAAAAGAGACCCAGTACTTC. The encoded protein is CASSLGQRKETQYF.

The V call is TRBV6-2 or TRBV6-3, the J call TRBJ2-7; TRBD1 matches 11 bases. Trimming removed 6 bases from V and 3 bases from J; junction bases left unmatched: 10. This CDR3 spans 16 amino acids. The germline gives CDR1 MNHEY, CDR2 SVGEGT. Here the CDR3 reads CASSTDRGRRYYEQYF. CDR3 sequence (DNA): TGTGCCAGCAGCACGGACAGGGGGCGAAGGTACTACGAGCAGTACTTC.

The table lists this clone with a few counts. The CDR3 DNA is TGTGCCTGGAGTGACATATACAGGGGCTATAATTCACCCCTCCACTTT. Encoded protein: CAWSDIYRGYNSPLHF. V gene TRBV30 combines with J gene TRBJ1-6, with TRBD1 identical over 7 bases. This CDR3 region has 16 residues. Germline V gene sequence: CDR1 GTSNPN, CDR2 SVGIG (reference sequence). The trim removed 1 base at V and 3 bases at J, leaving 6 bases unmatched.

This rearrangement joins TRBV7-3 to TRBJ1-1; D uncertain. CDR3 length: 15 amino acids. Trimming stripped 1 base from V and 4 bases from J, with 13 bases between. The germline V gene has CDR1 SGHTA and CDR2 FQGTGA. CDR3 coding DNA: TGTGCCAGCAGCTTAAGGGTCGGATCGGGCACTGAAGCTTTCTTT. Its protein is CASSLRVGSGTEAFF.

The chain joins TRBV6-5 to TRBJ2-7; 9 positions match TRBD2. The CDR3 is made up of 13 amino acids. CDR1 and CDR2 from the germline V gene are MNHEY and SVGAGI. With V trimmed by 8 bases and J by 4 bases, 6 bases remained unmatched. The CDR3 nucleotides are TGTGCCAGCCAAAAGCGGGGGGCTTACGAGCAGTACTTC. This sequence encodes CASQKRGAYEQYF.

The rearrangement links TRBV15 to TRBJ2-7; D unclear. The CDR3 has 13 residues. V was pared by 0 bases and J by 3 bases, with 6 bases between. Germline CDR1 LNHNV, CDR2 YYDKDF (reference sequence). The DNA for the CDR3 is TGTGCCACCAGCAGAGATCAGAACTACGAGCAGTACTTC. It codes for CATSRDQNYEQYF.

The J gene is TRBJ2-1, the V gene TRBV3-1 (or the pseudogene TRBV3-2), with 9 bases that match TRBD2. Germline CDR1 is LGHDT and CDR2 is YNNKEL (reference sequence). The V and J ends lost 1 base and 3 bases, in that order; junction bases with no gene match: 4. The CDR3 covers 16 residues. CDR3 region: CASSQVVSGSYNEQFF. The CDR3 DNA sequence: TGTGCCAGCAGCCAAGTCGTTAGCGGGAGCTACAATGAGCAGTTCTTC.